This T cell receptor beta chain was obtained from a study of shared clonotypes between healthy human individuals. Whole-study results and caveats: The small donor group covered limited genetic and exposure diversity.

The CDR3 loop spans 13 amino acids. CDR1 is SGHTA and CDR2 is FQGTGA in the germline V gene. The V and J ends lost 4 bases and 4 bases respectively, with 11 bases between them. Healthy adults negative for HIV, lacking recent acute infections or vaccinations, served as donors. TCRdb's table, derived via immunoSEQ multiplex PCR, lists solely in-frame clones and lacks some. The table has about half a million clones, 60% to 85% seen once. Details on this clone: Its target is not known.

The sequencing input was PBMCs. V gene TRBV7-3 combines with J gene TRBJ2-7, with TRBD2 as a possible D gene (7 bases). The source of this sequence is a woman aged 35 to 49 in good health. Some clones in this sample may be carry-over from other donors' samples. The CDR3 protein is CASSSAGHYEQYF. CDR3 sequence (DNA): TGTGCCAGCAGCTCAGCGGGACATTACGAGCAGTACTTC.